Below are 6 T cell receptor beta chains sequenced from a single sample in a study of T cells after yellow fever vaccination. TCRdb re-called the 5' RACE reads with MiXCR, one entry per CDR3 protein. This table holds 400,000 or so distinct CDR3 sequences, 18% found once. The sample was PBMCs, taken before the yellow fever booster vaccination. The receptors stem from a man between 18 and 29 years old who received the YFV17D yellow fever vaccine.

This clonotype was detected only a few times. The gene calls are TRBV6-1 and TRBJ2-1, with a weak D call TRBD2 (6 bases). CDR3 length: 16 amino acids. Germline CDR1 is MNHNS and CDR2 is SASEGT. Deletions cut 5 bases from V and 8 bases from J, with 22 bases between. CDR3 loop: CASSTSSGTVVDEQFF. The CDR3 nucleotides are TGTGCCAGCAGTACGAGTTCCGGGACTGTCGTGGATGAGCAGTTCTTC.

As regards this clonotype: The junction does not match germline at one end; this may be a read error. J is TRBJ2-3 and V is TRBV7-9, with D hard to call. Germline V lookup: CDR1 SEHNR, CDR2 FQNEAQ (reference sequence). The CDR3 is made up of 13 amino acids. CDR3 protein: CASSLAASDRQFF. Written as DNA, the CDR3 is TGTGCCAGCAGCTTAGCGGCATCCGATAGGCAGTTTTTT.

The table lists this clonotype with a few counts. The V call is TRBV7-6, the J call TRBJ1-5; perhaps TRBD1 as D (6 bases). This CDR3 spans 16 amino acids. Trimming left V 1 base short and J 0 bases short, with 10 bases between. Germline assignment: CDR1 SGHVS and CDR2 FNYEAQ. The CDR3 here is CASSLVGGFSNQPQHF. DNA for the CDR3: TGTGCCAGCAGCTTAGTAGGGGGGTTTAGCAATCAGCCCCAGCATTTT.

This clonotype turned up a few times. J is TRBJ2-1 and V is TRBV7-2; 10 bases map to TRBD1. The CDR3 contains 15 residues. Germline V gives CDR1 SGHTA, CDR2 FQGNSA. The V gene end was trimmed by 2 bases and the J gene end by 9 bases; junction bases not matched to a gene: 7. DNA for the CDR3: TGTGCCAGCAGCTTATCCGGGACAGGGGTCTTTGAGCAGTTCTTC. Amino acids: CASSLSGTGVFEQFF. Filled out from reference TRBV7-2 and TRBJ2-1, the complete variable domain reads GAGVSQSPSNKVTEKGKDVELRCDPISGHTALYWYRQSLGQGLEFLIYFQGNSAPDKSGLPSDRFSAERTGGSVSTLTIQRTQQEDSAVYLCASSLSGTGVFEQFFGPGTRLTVL.

This clonotype was seen only a few times. The V gene is TRBV7-8, the J gene TRBJ2-5; 7 nucleotides agree with TRBD2. V shed 4 bases and J 2 bases; nucleotides not matched to a gene: 7. Germline V gives CDR1 SGHVS, CDR2 FQNEAQ. The length of the CDR3 is 15 residues. The CDR3 sequence is CASSYTSGAQETQYF. The CDR3 DNA follows: TGTGCCAGCAGCTACACCAGCGGGGCGCAAGAGACCCAGTACTTC.

There are a few counts of this clonotype. The V gene is TRBV21-1, the J gene TRBJ1-6. TRBV21-1 is labeled a pseudogene. CDR3 length: 16 residues. The chain's CDR3 is CASNTERDRGESPLHF. CDR3 bases: TGTGCCAGCAATACCGAGAGGGATCGGGGAGAATCACCCCTCCACTTT.